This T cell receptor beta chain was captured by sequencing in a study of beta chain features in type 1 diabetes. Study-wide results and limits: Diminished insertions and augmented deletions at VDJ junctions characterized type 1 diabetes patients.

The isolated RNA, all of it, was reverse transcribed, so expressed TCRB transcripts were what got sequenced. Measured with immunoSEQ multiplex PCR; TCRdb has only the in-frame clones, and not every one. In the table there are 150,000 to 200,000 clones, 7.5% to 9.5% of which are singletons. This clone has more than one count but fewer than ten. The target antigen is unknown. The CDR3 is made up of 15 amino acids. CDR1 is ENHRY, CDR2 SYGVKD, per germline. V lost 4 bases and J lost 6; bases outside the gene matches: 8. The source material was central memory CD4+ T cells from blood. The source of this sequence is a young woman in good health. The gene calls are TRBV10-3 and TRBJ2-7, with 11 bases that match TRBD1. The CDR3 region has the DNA TGTGCCATCAGTGCTCCGGACAGGGGGCTTCGCGAGCAGTACTTC. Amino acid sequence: CAISAPDRGLREQYF.